This entry lists 20 T cell receptor beta chains sequenced from one sample in a study of blood T cell repertoires in COVID-19. Some clones are missing from TCRdb's copy, which holds only in-frame ones; the method was immunoSEQ multiplex PCR. The sample contains roughly 40,000 clones, 81% of which appear only once. Sequenced: peripheral blood. The receptors derive from an elderly man with active or convalescent COVID-19.

The gene calls are TRBV6-4 and TRBJ2-1; TRBD2 agrees at 7 bases. The CDR3 spans 16 residues. Germline CDR1 is MRHNA and CDR2 is SNTAGT. J gave up 0 bases and V 6 bases, and 8 bases lay outside the gene matches. The CDR3 loop is CASSPKRLASYNEQFF. The CDR3 DNA reads as TGTGCCAGCAGCCCTAAGAGACTAGCCTCCTACAATGAGCAGTTCTTC.

The sample holds a few counts of this clone. This chain joins TRBV6-5 and TRBJ2-2, with TRBD2 as a possible D gene (5 bases). Between the trimmed V and J ends, which lost 6 bases and 4 bases, there was a span of 12 bases. The CDR3 contains 14 residues. Germline assignment: CDR1 MNHEY and CDR2 SVGAGI. The CDR3 DNA is TGTGCCAGCAGGGTAGCGAGCGGCACCGGGGAGCTGTTTTTT. It encodes CASRVASGTGELFF.

The chain is built from TRBV18 and TRBJ1-5; D is possibly TRBD1 (5 bases). Trimming took 6 bases from V and 1 from J, leaving 13 bases between them. This CDR3 contains 15 residues. CDR1 and CDR2 from the germline V gene are KGHSH and LQKENI. CDR3 sequence reads: CASSQGVISNQPQHF. The CDR3 nucleotides read TGTGCCAGCTCCCAAGGGGTCATAAGCAATCAGCCCCAGCATTTT.

The DNA of the CDR3 is TGTGCCAGCATCCAAGAAAACAGGGCCTACAATGAGCAGTTCTTC. This translates into CASIQENRAYNEQFF. V gene TRBV28 combines with J gene TRBJ2-1; maybe TRBD1 (6 bases). Germline V gene data show CDR1 as MDHEN and CDR2 as SYDVKM. This CDR3 is built from 15 residues. V lost 7 bases and J lost 2, with 15 bases in between.

The chain links TRBV7-3 to TRBJ2-3; 9 bases map to TRBD1. The V segment lost 2 bases and the J segment 12 bases; nucleotides outside the gene matches: 6. CDR1 and CDR2 (germline): SGHTA, FQGTGA. This CDR3 has 13 residues. The CDR3 coding sequence is TGTGCCAGCAGCTTAGCCCGGGACAGGGTTCAGTATTTT. Translated: CASSLARDRVQYF.

This clone was found a few times. The chain uses TRBV10-3 and TRBJ2-1, with D unresolved. Looked up from germline, CDR1 is ENHRY and CDR2 is SYGVKD. The CDR3 extends over 16 amino acids. Trimming pared 0 bases from V and 1 base from J, leaving 10 bases between. This CDR3 is CAISESMAGSYNEQFF. Here the CDR3 DNA reads TGTGCCATCAGTGAGTCGATGGCAGGATCCTACAATGAGCAGTTCTTC.

The chain couples TRBV7-9 to TRBJ1-3; D is undetermined. Germline loops: CDR1 SEHNR, CDR2 FQNEAQ (reference sequence). The germline V and J ends were trimmed by 1 base and 0 bases, with 4 bases remaining between them. CDR3 size: 14 residues. Written as DNA, the CDR3 is TGTGCCAGCAGCTTAGACTACTCTGGAAACACCATATATTTT. Translation: CASSLDYSGNTIYF.

J is TRBJ1-1 and V is TRBV30, with 8 bases matching TRBD1. This CDR3 region has 11 residues. V dropped 4 bases and J dropped 6; count of bases not matched to a gene: 1. The germline gives CDR1 GTSNPN, CDR2 SVGIG (reference sequence). Here the CDR3 DNA reads TGTGCCTGGAAACAGGGGGCTGAAGCTTTCTTT. Encoded protein: CAWKQGAEAFF.

V usage is TRBV20-1 and J usage is TRBJ2-5; D gene ambiguous. The CDR3 has 14 amino acids. The germline V and J ends were trimmed by 3 bases and 4 bases, with 15 bases remaining between them. Germline V gene sequence: CDR1 DFQATT, CDR2 SNEGSKA (reference sequence). CDR3 protein: CSASRGHRGETQYF. The CDR3 coding sequence is TGCAGTGCTAGTCGAGGTCACCGAGGAGAGACCCAGTACTTC.

The rearrangement joins TRBV6-5 to TRBJ2-5, with TRBD2 as a possible D gene (5 bases). The CDR3 runs to 14 residues. Looked up from germline, CDR1 is MNHEY and CDR2 is SVGAGI. V lost 10 bases, J lost 4 bases, and 19 bases lay in between. This CDR3 is CATGRAGTGETQYF. The CDR3 DNA reads as TGTGCCACCGGTCGTGCGGGTACGGGAGAGACCCAGTACTTC.

This CDR3 is CASSEDRGLNSPLHF. CDR3 in DNA: TGTGCCAGCAGTGAGGACAGGGGGCTGAATTCACCCCTCCACTTT. The chain joins TRBV25-1 to TRBJ1-6, with 11 positions matching TRBD1. The CDR3 is 15 amino acids. The V gene end was trimmed by 3 bases and the J gene end by 7 bases; junction bases not matched to a gene: 2. CDR1 is MGHDK, CDR2 SYGVNS, per germline.

The CDR3 loop is CASRRTGETYGYTF. CDR3 bases: TGTGCCAGCAGGCGGACAGGGGAAACTTATGGCTACACCTTC. The rearrangement uses TRBV7-9 and TRBJ1-2, with 9 bases matching TRBD1. The germline gives CDR1 SEHNR, CDR2 FQNEAQ (reference sequence). The CDR3 runs 14 residues. Trimming at V came to 6 bases and at J to 5 bases, leaving 7 bases not matched to a gene.

The chain combines TRBV3-1 (or the pseudogene TRBV3-2) with TRBJ2-3; 12 bases map to TRBD2. V gave up 0 bases and J gave up 5 bases; unmatched junction bases: 15. The CDR3 consists of 20 residues. The germline V gene has CDR1 LGHDT and CDR2 YNNKEL (reference sequence). CDR3 bases: TGTGCCAGCAGCCAAGAGGCGGGGCTAGCGGGGGGGCTTTCGGGAGATACGCAGTATTTT. The encoded protein is CASSQEAGLAGGLSGDTQYF.

This sequence joins TRBV21-1 and TRBJ1-2; TRBD1 was called by the table and not checked on the DNA. TRBV21-1 is classified as a pseudogene. The CDR3 runs 14 residues. CDR3 loop: CASTGQGPLYGYTF. The CDR3 DNA reads TGTGCCAGCACCGGACAGGGGCCTCTCTATGGCTACACCTTC.

The gene calls are TRBV12-5 and TRBJ1-5; a possible D gene is TRBD1 (6 bases). V gave up 1 base and J gave up 6 bases, with 13 bases separating them. This CDR3 is built from 15 residues. Germline CDR1 LGHNT, CDR2 FRNRAP. As DNA, the CDR3 is TGTGCTAGTGGTTTGGACAGGGTATCGAGTCAGCCCCAGCATTTT. Translating it yields CASGLDRVSSQPQHF.

This rearrangement joins TRBV10-3 to TRBJ1-2, with 7 bases aligning to TRBD1. The CDR3 is 13 amino acids. Germline-derived CDR1 and CDR2 are ENHRY and SYGVKD. V lost 8 bases to trimming and J lost 2 bases; unmatched junction nucleotides: 5. CDR3 sequence: CAIWTDRNYGYTF. CDR3 nucleotide sequence: TGTGCCATCTGGACGGACAGGAACTATGGCTACACCTTC.

The chain recombines TRBV19 with TRBJ1-2, with 8 positions matching TRBD1. J was trimmed by 4 bases and V by 4 bases; bases with no gene match: 17. The length of the CDR3 is 18 residues. From germline, CDR1 is LNHDA and CDR2 SQIVND (reference sequence). In DNA form, the CDR3 reads TGTGCCAGTAGTACAGGAAGGTCAGGGGGCCGTTCGGGCTATGGCTACACCTTC. Encoded protein: CASSTGRSGGRSGYGYTF.

The V call is TRBV4-2, the J call TRBJ1-5; no clear D. Trimming pared 0 bases from V and 6 bases from J, leaving 6 bases between. CDR3 length: 13 amino acids. Germline CDR1 reads LGHNA; CDR2 reads YNFKEQ. The CDR3 region has the DNA TGTGCCAGCAGCCAAGAGGGCACTCAGCCCCAGCATTTT. Encoded protein: CASSQEGTQPQHF.

Here the CDR3 reads CASSLSGSDTEAFF. The CDR3 coding sequence is TGTGCCAGCAGCCTCTCAGGGTCCGACACTGAAGCTTTCTTT. The V gene is TRBV7-3, the J gene TRBJ1-1; a weak D match, TRBD1 (5 bases). Germline CDR1 reads SGHTA; CDR2 reads FQGTGA. The CDR3 is 14 amino acids. V was shortened by 5 bases and J by 3 bases, with 13 bases between the two germline ends.

This clone was counted once. The gene calls are TRBV7-8 and TRBJ2-7, with 7 bases aligning to TRBD1. Germline V gives CDR1 SGHVS, CDR2 FQNEAQ. V lost 1 base to trimming and J lost 0 bases; unmatched junction nucleotides: 0. The CDR3 is made up of 14 amino acids. The CDR3 DNA is TGTGCCAGCAGCTTAGACAGGGGCTCCTACGAGCAGTACTTC. This sequence encodes CASSLDRGSYEQYF. Drawing the rest from reference TRBV7-8 and TRBJ2-7, the complete variable domain is GAGVSQSPRYKVAKRGQDVALRCDPISGHVSLFWYQQALGQGPEFLTYFQNEAQLDKSGLPSDRFFAERPEGSVSTLKIQRTQQEDSAVYLCASSLDRGSYEQYFGPGTRLTVT.